This TCR beta chain was obtained from a study of cytomegalovirus exposure and HLA in healthy donors (TCRdb year 2017). With respect to the entire study: The 666 repertoires of the first cohort and the 95 to 150 validation repertoires were produced on the same platform, according to a later analysis. The study aimed to test whether signatures of past pathogen exposure could be identified by cataloging public T cell receptors. In addition to the first cohort of 666 subjects, a separate validation cohort of 120 different subjects was used. The study combined high-throughput TCR immunosequencing, statistical association of individual TCRs with disease status, and machine learning to predict cytomegalovirus infection status.

CDR1 and CDR2 are read off the germline V gene as MNHEY and SVGAGI. The CDR3 contains 14 residues, cysteine and phenylalanine counted. The sequence is cut down to CDR3 DNA, 42 bases in frame from base 1. Cut back by 4 bases and 1 base, the V and J ends lie 11 bases apart. The library was made by the immunoSEQ multiplex PCR assay. The study's processing was this. To diagnose cytomegalovirus status from the catalog of TCR beta chain sequences, a statistical classification framework was built. TCRdb retrieved this table from immuneACCESS and kept in-frame rearrangements only. Not all clones are present; in checked studies, unresolved V genes account for under half, and no reason is known for the remainder. V and J calls and clone size come straight from that table; D and trimming were deduced from the DNA. Recorded for this sample are about 250,000 clones; 87% of them occurred a single time. Approximately 12% of the sample comes from the top ten.

Points on this clone: The antigen it binds to is not known. No much larger clone is present one base from it, and per-base qualities are unavailable.

General findings and caveats noted by the study authors: The study listed approximately 150 TCR beta chains as associated with cytomegalovirus. A later analysis found that TCRs clustered in the first cohort also tended to co-occur in the 95 to 150 validation repertoires, with more than 90% of cluster scores above 0. The authors suggested that the approach could potentially be generalized to other disease states and immunological phenotypes. The classifier was reported to diagnose cytomegalovirus status with high specificity and sensitivity in both the original cohort and the validation cohort. A later analysis had no HLA typing for the validation cohort, so co-occurrence there was scored across all 110 or so repertoires. While some public TCRs were present in many individuals, most TCR sequences turned up only very rarely across donors. A few of the identified cytomegalovirus-associated TCR beta chains were confirmed in vitro to be specific for cytomegalovirus antigens.

Donors formed part of the validation cohort, which comprised 120 subjects and was distinct from the first cohort of several hundred subjects. This receptor was obtained from a young man in good health and CMV-seropositive. The sample was PBMCs. In this chain, TRBV6-5 is recombined with TRBJ2-7; confidence is insufficient to name the D gene. The encoded CDR3 is CASSSGRLSYEQYF. The DNA reads as follows: TGTGCCAGCAGTTCGGGTCGACTGTCCTACGAGCAGTACTTC.